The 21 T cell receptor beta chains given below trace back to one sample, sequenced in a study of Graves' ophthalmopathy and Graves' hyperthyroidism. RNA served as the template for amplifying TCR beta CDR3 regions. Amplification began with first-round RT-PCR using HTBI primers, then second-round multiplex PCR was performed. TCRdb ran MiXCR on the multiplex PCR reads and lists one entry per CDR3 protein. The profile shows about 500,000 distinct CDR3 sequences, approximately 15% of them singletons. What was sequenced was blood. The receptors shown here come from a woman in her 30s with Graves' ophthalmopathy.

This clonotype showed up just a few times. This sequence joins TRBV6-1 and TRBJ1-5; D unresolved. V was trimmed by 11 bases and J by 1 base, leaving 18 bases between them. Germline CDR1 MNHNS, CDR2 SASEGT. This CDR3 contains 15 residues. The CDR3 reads CAVTLRDRSNQPQHF. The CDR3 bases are TGTGCCGTCACGCTCCGAGATCGCAGCAATCAGCCCCAGCATTTT.

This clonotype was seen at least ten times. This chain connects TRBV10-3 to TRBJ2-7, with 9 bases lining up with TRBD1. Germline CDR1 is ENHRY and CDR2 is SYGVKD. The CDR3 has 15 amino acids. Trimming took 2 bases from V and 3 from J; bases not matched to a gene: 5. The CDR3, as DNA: TGTGCCATCAGTGAGGTAGGGACAGGGAACTACGAGCAGTACTTC. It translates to CAISEVGTGNYEQYF.

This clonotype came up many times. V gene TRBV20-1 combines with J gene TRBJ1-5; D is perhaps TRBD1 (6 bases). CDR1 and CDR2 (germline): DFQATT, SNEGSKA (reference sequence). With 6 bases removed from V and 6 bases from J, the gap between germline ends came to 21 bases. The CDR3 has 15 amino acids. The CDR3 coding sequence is TGCAGTGCGCCCGGGGGGGGCACTGGGAGTCAGCCCCAGCATTTT. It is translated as CSAPGGGTGSQPQHF.

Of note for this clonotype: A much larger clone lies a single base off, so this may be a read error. The CDR3 DNA follows: TGCGCCAGCAGCTTGTATCCAGGCCAAGGAAACACCATATATTTT. Translation gives CASSLYPGQGNTIYF. The J gene is TRBJ1-3, the V gene TRBV5-1; D not resolved. V was clipped by 1 base and J by 4 bases, with 12 bases between them. The CDR3 extends over 15 amino acids. CDR1 is SGHRS, CDR2 YFSETQ, per germline.

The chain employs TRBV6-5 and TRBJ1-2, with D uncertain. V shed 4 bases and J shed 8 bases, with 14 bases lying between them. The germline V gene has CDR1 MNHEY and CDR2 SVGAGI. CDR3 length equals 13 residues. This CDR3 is CASSLPIGGGYTF. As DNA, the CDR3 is TGTGCCAGCAGTTTACCGATAGGCGGAGGCTACACCTTC.

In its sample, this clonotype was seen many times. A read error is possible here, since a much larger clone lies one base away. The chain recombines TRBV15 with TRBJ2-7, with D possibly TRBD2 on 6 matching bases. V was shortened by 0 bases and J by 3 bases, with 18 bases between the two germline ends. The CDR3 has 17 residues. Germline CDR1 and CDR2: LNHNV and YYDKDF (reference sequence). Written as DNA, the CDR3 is TGTGCCACCAGCAGAGACCCTGCGGGGACGGGGGTCTACGAGCAGTACTTC. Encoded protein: CATSRDPAGTGVYEQYF.

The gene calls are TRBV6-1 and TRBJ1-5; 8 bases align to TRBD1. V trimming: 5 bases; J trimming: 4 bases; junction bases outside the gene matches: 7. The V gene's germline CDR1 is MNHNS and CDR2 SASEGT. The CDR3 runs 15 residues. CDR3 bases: TGTGCCAGCAGTATCTACAGGGGGGAAAATCAGCCCCAGCATTTT. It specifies CASSIYRGENQPQHF.

CDR3 loop: CAWSVNRVQETQYF. In DNA form, the CDR3 reads TGTGCCTGGAGTGTAAATAGGGTACAAGAGACCCAGTACTTC. The chain links TRBV30 to TRBJ2-5; D is unclear. V shed 0 bases and J shed 2 bases, with 10 bases lying between them. Germline V CDR1 and CDR2: GTSNPN, SVGIG (reference sequence). The CDR3 extends over 14 amino acids.

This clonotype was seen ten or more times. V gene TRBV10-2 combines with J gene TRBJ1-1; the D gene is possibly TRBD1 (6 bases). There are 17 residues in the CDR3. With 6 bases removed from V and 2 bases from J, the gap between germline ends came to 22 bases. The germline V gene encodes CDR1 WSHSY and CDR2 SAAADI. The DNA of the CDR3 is TGCGCCAGCAGGGTTCCTACTGGGGGCCCCCTTAACACTGAAGCTTTCTTT. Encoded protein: CASRVPTGGPLNTEAFF.

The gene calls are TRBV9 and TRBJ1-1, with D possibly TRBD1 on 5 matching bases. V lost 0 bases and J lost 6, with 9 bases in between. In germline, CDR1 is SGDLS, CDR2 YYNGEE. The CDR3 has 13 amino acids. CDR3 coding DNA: TGTGCCAGCAGCGTAGAAGGGGCCTCTGAAGCTTTCTTT. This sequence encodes CASSVEGASEAFF.

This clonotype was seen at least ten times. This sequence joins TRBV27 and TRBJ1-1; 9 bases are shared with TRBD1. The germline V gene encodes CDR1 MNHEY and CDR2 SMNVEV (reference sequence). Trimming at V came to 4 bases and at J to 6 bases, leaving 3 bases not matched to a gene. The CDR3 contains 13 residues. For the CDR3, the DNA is TGTGCCAGCAGTTCAAGGACAGGGGCTGAAGCTTTCTTT. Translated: CASSSRTGAEAFF.

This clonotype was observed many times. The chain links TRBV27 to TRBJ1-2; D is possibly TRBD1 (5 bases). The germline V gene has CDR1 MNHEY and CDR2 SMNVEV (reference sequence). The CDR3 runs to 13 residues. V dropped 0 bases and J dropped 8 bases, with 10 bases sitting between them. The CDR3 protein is CASSLSGGKGYTF. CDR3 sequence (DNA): TGTGCCAGCAGTTTATCGGGGGGAAAAGGCTACACCTTC.

CDR3 protein: CASSLGREAIQYF. CDR3 bases: TGTGCCAGCAGTTTGGGCAGGGAGGCCATTCAGTACTTC. This chain joins TRBV28 and TRBJ2-4; a possible D gene is TRBD2 (6 bases). The germline V gene has CDR1 MDHEN and CDR2 SYDVKM. Trimming cost V 3 bases and J 9 bases, with 12 bases left between them. The CDR3 is 13 amino acids.

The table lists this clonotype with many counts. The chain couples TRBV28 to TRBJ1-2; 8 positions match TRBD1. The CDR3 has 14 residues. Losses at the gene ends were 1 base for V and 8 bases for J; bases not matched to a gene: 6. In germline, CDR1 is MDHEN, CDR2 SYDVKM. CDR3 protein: CASSLSQGAGGYTF. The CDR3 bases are TGTGCCAGCAGTTTATCCCAGGGGGCGGGCGGCTACACCTTC.

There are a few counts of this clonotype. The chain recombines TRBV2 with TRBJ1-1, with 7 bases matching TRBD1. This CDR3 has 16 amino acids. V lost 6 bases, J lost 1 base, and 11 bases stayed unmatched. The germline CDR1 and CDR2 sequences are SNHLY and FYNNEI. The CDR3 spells CASRPQGRGRNTEAFF. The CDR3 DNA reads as TGTGCCAGCAGACCACAGGGGAGGGGGCGGAACACTGAAGCTTTCTTT.

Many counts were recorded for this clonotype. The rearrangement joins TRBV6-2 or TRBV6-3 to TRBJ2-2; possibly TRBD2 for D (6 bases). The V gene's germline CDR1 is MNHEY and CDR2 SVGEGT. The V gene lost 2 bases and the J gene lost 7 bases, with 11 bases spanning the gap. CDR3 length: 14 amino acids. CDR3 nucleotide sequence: TGTGCCAGCAGTTACGCTCCGGAGGGCGGGGAGCTGTTTTTT. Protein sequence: CASSYAPEGGELFF.

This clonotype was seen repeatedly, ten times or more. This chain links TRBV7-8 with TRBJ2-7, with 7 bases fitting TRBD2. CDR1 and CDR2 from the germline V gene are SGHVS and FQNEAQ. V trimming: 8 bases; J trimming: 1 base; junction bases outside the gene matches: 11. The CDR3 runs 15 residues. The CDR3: CASGRRGRGSYEQYF. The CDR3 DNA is TGTGCCAGCGGCCGCCGCGGGAGAGGGTCCTACGAGCAGTACTTC.

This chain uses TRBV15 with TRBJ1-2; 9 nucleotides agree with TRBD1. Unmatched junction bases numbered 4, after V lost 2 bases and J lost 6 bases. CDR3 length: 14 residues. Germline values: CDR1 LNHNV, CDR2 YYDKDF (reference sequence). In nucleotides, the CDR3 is TGTGCCACCAGCAGAAAAGACAGGGGGAATGGCTACACCTTC. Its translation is CATSRKDRGNGYTF. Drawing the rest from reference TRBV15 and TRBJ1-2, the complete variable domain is DAMVIQNPRYQVTQFGKPVTLSCSQTLNHNVMYWYQQKSSQAPKLLFHYYDKDFNNEADTPDNFQSRRPNTSFCFLDIRSPGLGDTAMYLCATSRKDRGNGYTFGSGTRLTVV.

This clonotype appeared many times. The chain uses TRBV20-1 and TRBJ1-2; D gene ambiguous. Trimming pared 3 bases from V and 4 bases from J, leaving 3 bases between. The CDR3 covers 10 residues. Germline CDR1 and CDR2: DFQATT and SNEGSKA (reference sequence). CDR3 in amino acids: CSASFYGYTF. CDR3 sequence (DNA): TGCAGTGCTAGTTTCTATGGCTACACCTTC.

The CDR3, as DNA: TGTGCCAGCAGCTTGGGGGGGGGATTACCCCTCCACTTT. It encodes CASSLGGGLPLHF. The genes are TRBV5-6 and TRBJ1-6, with a possible D match to TRBD1 (5 bases). Germline CDR1 SGHDT, CDR2 YYEEEE. This CDR3 has 13 amino acids. V was cut by 0 bases and J by 12 bases, with 10 bases left in between.

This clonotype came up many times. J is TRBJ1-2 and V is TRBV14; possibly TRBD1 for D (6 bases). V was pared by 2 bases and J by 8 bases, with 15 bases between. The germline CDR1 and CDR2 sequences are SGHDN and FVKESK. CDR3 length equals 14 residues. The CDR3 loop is CASSQNTGGGGYTF. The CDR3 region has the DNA TGTGCCAGCAGCCAAAATACGGGGGGCGGAGGCTACACCTTC.